This T cell receptor beta chain was sequenced during a study of vaccination effects on CD4 cells after COVID-19 (dated by TCRdb to 2021 to 2024). Describing the broader study: The ViraFEST assay stimulated PBMC with viral peptide pools and then used TCR sequencing to identify antigen-specific CD4+ T cell clonotypes by expansion. Across the study, the median time from the second dose to post-vaccine sampling was 72 days (range 14 to 241). A few million PBMC per well were cultured with 10 ug/ml peptides in IMDM containing around 5% human AB serum, 8.5 to 10 IU/ml IL-2 and gentamicin. SARS-CoV-2 spike-specific CD4+ TCR repertoires were compared before and after mRNA vaccination in COVID-19 convalescent patients and in infection-naive vaccine recipients. Altogether, roughly 10 COVID-19 convalescent patients and 4 SARS-CoV-2-naive healthy vaccine recipients made up the full study. Cultures from other donors in the study were sequenced with the Oncomine TCR Beta short-read assay on an Illumina iSeq 100. What the authors observed across the whole study: Clones induced by infection and clones induced by vaccination both contracted markedly at late timepoints after vaccination, which fits with T cell responses waning over time. Among healthy vaccine recipients, nearly all vaccine-induced clones were SARS-CoV-2 mono-reactive, and just 1 of 255 was cross-reactive with common cold coronaviruses. The study was limited by a small number of convalescent patients and lacked early post-infection timepoints.

On this clone itself: Its antigen is not yet known. No quality values exist for individual bases; no much larger clone is one base distant.

Compared with germline, V lacks 2 bases and J lacks 4 bases; bases without a gene match: 1. Sequences MRHNA (CDR1) and SNTAGT (CDR2) are obtained from the germline V gene. From the cysteine through the phenylalanine, the CDR3 covers 14 amino acids. The read is trimmed to its CDR3 DNA, 42 bases read in frame from base 1. After around 10 days of culture, CD4+ T cells were isolated with the EasySep CD4+ T cell isolation kit. Each participant got two doses of an mRNA SARS-CoV-2 vaccine, either BNT162b2 or mRNA-1273. Negative nucleocapsid antibody results before and after vaccination confirmed that the healthy vaccine recipients had no prior SARS-CoV-2 infection. Half of the culture medium was replaced with fresh IL-2-containing medium on days 3 and 7. Each peptide stimulation condition was cultured in triplicate wells unless otherwise noted. PBMC were separated from whole blood using Ficoll-Paque Plus gradient centrifugation and were then either cryopreserved at -140C or used fresh. The QIAamp micro DNA kit was used to extract genomic DNA from the cultured CD4+ T cells.

The method behind the library was the immunoSEQ multiplex PCR assay. TCR beta CDR3 sequencing was performed on DNA from the cultured, isolated CD4+ T cells. Concerning the study's data processing: Non-productive TCR sequences were removed, reads were trimmed to the CDR3 region, and CDR3s of at least 7 amino acids were retained. The MANAFEST web app was used to pick out antigen-specific clonotypes by comparing their expansion in peptide wells with that in reference cultures. To count as positive, a clone had to show expansion at FDR<0.05 compared with the reference and with all other wells, an odds ratio above 5, and a frequency above 0.1% in two replicate wells. Clonotypes significantly expanded in SARS-CoV-2 spike wells and in at least one common cold coronavirus spike condition were defined as cross-reactive. CDR3 similarity was assessed by Levenshtein distance using the stringdist R package, and unrooted trees were constructed with ape in R 3.6.1. As stored in TCRdb, this immuneACCESS dataset retains in-frame rearrangements with V and J assigned. A fraction of the clones does not appear; measured against another copy, unresolved V genes explain less than half of the discrepancy, and the remainder lacks a known reason. V and J calls and clone size follow that table, whereas D and trimming were derived from the DNA. This sample gives about 45,000 clones in total; approximately 70% of them show up just once. The ten largest make up about 7% of the sample.

The sample consisted of CD4+ T cells from PBMCs cultured without peptide, taken after COVID-19 vaccination. This receptor was taken from a human donor who received a COVID-19 vaccine. The chain joins TRBV6-4 to TRBJ2-3, with 9 bases in between that match TRBD2. The DNA reads TGTGCCAGCAGTGACGCGGGGGGGCCAGATACGCAGTATTTT. This gives the protein CASSDAGGPDTQYF.